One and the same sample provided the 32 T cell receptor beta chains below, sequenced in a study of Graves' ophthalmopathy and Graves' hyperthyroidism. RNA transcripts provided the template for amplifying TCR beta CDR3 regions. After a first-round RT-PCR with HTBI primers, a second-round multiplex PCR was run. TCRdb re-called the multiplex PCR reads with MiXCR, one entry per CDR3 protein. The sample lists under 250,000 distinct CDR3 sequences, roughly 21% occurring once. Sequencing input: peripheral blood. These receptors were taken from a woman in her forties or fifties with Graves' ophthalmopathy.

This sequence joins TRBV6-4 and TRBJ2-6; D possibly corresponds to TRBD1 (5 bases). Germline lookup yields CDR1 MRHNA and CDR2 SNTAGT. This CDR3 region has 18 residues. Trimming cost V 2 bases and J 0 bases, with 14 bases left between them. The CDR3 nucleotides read TGTGCCAGCAGTGACCCCCACAGGACCTACTCTGGGGCCAACGTCCTGACTTTC. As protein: CASSDPHRTYSGANVLTF.

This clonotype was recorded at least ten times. In nucleotides, the CDR3 is TGTGCCAGCAGCTTAGGAGGGGCTTGGGAGACCCAGTACTTC. It translates to CASSLGGAWETQYF. This sequence joins TRBV7-8 and TRBJ2-5; D is perhaps TRBD1 or TRBD2 (5 bases each). Germline V gives CDR1 SGHVS, CDR2 FQNEAQ. The CDR3 is 14 amino acids. Trimming took 1 base from V and 5 from J, leaving 11 bases between them. Using reference TRBV7-8 and TRBJ2-5 for the parts outside the CDR3, the full variable domain is GAGVSQSPRYKVAKRGQDVALRCDPISGHVSLFWYQQALGQGPEFLTYFQNEAQLDKSGLPSDRFFAERPEGSVSTLKIQRTQQEDSAVYLCASSLGGAWETQYFGPGTRLLVL.

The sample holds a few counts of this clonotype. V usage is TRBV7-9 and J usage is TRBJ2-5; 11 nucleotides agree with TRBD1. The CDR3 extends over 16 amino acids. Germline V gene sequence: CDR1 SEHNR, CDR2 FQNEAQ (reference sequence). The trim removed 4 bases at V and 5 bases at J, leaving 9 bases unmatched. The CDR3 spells CASSSRTGGNQETQYF. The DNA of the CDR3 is TGTGCCAGCAGCTCCCGGACAGGGGGCAATCAGGAGACCCAGTACTTC.

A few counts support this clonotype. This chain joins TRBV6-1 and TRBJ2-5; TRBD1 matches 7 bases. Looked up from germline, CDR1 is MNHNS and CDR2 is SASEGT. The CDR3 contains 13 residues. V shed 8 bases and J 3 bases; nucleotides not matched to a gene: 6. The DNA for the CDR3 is TGTGCCAGCCGATGGACAGGAAAAGAGACCCAGTACTTC. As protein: CASRWTGKETQYF.

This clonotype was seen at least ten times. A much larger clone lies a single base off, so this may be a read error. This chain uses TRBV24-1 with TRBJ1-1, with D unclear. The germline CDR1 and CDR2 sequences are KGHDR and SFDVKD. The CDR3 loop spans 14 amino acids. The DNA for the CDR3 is TGTGCCACCAGTTATTTTGCCCGGAGCACTGAAGCTTTCTTT. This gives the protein CATSYFARSTEAFF.

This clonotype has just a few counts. CDR3 in amino acids: CAWSQGTGGYTF. The DNA of the CDR3 is TGTGCCTGGAGTCAGGGGACGGGGGGCTACACCTTC. The gene calls are TRBV30 and TRBJ1-2, with a weak D call TRBD1 (6 bases). The V gene's germline CDR1 is GTSNPN and CDR2 SVGIG (reference sequence). Trimming stripped 2 bases from V and 8 bases from J, with 12 bases between. The CDR3 spans 12 residues.

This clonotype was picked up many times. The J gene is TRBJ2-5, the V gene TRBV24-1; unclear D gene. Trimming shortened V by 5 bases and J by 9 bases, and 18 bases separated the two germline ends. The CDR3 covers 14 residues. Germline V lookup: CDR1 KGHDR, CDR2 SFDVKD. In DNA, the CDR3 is TGTGCCACCAGTGCCCACGACTTTGGGTCGGCCCAGTACTTC. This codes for CATSAHDFGSAQYF.

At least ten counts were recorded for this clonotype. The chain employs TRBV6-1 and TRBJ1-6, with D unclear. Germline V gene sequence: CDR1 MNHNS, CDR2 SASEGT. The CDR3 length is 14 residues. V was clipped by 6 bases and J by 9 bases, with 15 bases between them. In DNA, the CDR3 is TGTGCCAGCAGGGAGGCCGGCATAGGTTCACCCCTCCACTTT. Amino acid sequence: CASREAGIGSPLHF.

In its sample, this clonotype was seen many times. CDR3 residues: CASTLDSLSYEQYF. In DNA form, the CDR3 reads TGTGCCAGCACCCTGGACAGTCTCTCCTACGAGCAGTACTTC. The V gene is TRBV12-3 or TRBV12-4, the J gene TRBJ2-7; possible D gene TRBD1, 6 bases. The CDR3 contains 14 residues. V lost 7 bases to trimming and J lost 0 bases, with 13 bases between them.

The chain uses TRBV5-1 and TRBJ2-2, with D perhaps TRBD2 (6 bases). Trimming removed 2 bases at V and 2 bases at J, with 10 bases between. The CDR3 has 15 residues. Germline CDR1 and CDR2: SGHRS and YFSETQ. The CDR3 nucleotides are TGCGCCAGCAGCTTCGAGCGGGCCAACACCGGGGAGCTGTTTTTT. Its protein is CASSFERANTGELFF.

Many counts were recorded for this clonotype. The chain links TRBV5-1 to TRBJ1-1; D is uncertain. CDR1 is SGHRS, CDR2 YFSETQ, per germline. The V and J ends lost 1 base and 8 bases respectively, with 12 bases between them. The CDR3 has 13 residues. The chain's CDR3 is CASSLNSDGEAFF. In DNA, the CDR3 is TGCGCCAGCAGCTTGAACAGCGACGGGGAAGCTTTCTTT.

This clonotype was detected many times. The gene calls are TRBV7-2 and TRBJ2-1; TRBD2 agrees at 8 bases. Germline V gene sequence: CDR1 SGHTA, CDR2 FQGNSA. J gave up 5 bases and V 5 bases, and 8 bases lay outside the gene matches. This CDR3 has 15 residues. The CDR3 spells CASSAQALADNEQFF. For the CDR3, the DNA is TGTGCCAGCAGCGCCCAGGCACTAGCGGACAATGAGCAGTTCTTC. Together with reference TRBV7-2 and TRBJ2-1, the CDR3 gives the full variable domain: GAGVSQSPSNKVTEKGKDVELRCDPISGHTALYWYRQSLGQGLEFLIYFQGNSAPDKSGLPSDRFSAERTGGSVSTLTIQRTQQEDSAVYLCASSAQALADNEQFFGPGTRLTVL.

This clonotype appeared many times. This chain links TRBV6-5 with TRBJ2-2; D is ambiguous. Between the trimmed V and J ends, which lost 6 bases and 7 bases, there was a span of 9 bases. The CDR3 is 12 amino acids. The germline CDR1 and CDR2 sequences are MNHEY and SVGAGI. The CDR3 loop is CASSHGYGELFF. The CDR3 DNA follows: TGTGCCAGCAGCCATGGGTACGGGGAGCTGTTTTTT.

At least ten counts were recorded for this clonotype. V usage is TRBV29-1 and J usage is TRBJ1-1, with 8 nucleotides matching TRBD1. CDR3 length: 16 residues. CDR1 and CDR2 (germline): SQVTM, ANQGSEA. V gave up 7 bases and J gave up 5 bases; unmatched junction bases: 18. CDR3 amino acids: CSADGQGNVFSTEAFF. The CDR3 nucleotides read TGCAGCGCCGACGGACAGGGTAACGTGTTTAGTACTGAAGCTTTCTTT.

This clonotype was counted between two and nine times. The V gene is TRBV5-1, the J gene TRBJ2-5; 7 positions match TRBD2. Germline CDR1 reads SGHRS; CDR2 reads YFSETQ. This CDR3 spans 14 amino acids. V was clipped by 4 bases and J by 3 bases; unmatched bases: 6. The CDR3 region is CASSAGDFKETQYF. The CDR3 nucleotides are TGCGCCAGCAGCGCGGGGGACTTCAAAGAGACCCAGTACTTC.

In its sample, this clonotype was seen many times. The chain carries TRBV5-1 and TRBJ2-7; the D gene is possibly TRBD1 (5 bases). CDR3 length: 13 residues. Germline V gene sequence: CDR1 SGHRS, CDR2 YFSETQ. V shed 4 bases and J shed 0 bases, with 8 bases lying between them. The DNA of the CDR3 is TGCGCCAGCAGCCGACAGATCTCCTACGAGCAGTACTTC. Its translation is CASSRQISYEQYF.

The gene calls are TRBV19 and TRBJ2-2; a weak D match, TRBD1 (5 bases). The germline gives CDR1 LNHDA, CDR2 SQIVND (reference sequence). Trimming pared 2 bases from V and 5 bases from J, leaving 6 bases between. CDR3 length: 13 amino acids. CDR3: CASSIRGTGELFF. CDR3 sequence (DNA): TGTGCCAGTAGTATAAGGGGAACCGGGGAGCTGTTTTTT.

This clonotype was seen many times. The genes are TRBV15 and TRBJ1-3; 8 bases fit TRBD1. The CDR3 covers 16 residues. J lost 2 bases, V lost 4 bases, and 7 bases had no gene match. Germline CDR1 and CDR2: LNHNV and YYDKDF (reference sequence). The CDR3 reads CATSTRTGRAGNTIYF. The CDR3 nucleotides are TGTGCCACCAGCACAAGGACAGGGAGAGCTGGAAACACCATATATTTT. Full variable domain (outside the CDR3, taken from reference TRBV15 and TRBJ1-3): DAMVIQNPRYQVTQFGKPVTLSCSQTLNHNVMYWYQQKSSQAPKLLFHYYDKDFNNEADTPDNFQSRRPNTSFCFLDIRSPGLGDTAMYLCATSTRTGRAGNTIYFGEGSWLTVV.

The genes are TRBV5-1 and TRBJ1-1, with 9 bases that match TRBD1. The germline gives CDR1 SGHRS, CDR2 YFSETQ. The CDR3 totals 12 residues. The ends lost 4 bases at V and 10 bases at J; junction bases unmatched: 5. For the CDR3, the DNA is TGCGCCAGCAGCATAGGGACAGGGCGAGCTTTCTTT. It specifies CASSIGTGRAFF. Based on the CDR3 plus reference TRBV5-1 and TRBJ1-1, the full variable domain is KAGVTQTPRYLIKTRGQQVTLSCSPISGHRSVSWYQQTPGQGLQFLFEYFSETQRNKGNFPGRFSGRQFSNSRSEMNVSTLELGDSALYLCASSIGTGRAFFGQGTRLTVV.

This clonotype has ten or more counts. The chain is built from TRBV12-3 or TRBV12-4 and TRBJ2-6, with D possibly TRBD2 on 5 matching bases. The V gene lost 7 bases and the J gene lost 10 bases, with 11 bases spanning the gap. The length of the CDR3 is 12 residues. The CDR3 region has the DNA TGTGCCAGCACCGCTTCGGGGAACGTCCTGACTTTC. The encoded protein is CASTASGNVLTF.

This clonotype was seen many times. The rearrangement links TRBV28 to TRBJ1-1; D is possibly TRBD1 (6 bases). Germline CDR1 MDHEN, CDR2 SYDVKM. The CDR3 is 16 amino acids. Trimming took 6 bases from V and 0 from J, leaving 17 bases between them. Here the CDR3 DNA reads TGTGCCAGCAGCCCAGCAGGGGCCGGAATGAACACTGAAGCTTTCTTT. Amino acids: CASSPAGAGMNTEAFF.

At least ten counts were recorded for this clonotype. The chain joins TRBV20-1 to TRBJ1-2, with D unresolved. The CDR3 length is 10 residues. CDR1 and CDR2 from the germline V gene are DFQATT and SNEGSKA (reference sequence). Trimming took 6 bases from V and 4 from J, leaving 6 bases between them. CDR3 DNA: TGCAGTGCCCTCTCCTATGGCTACACCTTC. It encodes CSALSYGYTF.

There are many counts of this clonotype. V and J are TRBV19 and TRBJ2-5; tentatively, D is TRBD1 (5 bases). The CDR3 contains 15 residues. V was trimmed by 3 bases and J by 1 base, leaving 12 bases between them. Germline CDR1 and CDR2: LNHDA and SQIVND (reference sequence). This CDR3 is CASSMQGSTQETQYF. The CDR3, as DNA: TGTGCCAGTAGTATGCAGGGTAGTACCCAAGAGACCCAGTACTTC.

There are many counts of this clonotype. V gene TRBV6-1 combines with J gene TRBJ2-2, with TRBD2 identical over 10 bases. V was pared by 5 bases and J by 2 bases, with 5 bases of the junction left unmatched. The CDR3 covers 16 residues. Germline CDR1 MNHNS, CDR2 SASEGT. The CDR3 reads CASSPPSGSNTGELFF. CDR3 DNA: TGTGCCAGCAGTCCGCCTAGCGGGAGCAACACCGGGGAGCTGTTTTTT.

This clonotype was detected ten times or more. The CDR3: CASSLTVRETQYF. The DNA of the CDR3 is TGTGCCAGCAGCTTAACGGTGAGAGAGACCCAGTACTTC. The chain uses TRBV7-3 and TRBJ2-5; D remains unclear. The CDR3 has 13 residues. The germline gives CDR1 SGHTA, CDR2 FQGTGA. V lost 0 bases, J lost 4 bases, and 6 bases lay in between.

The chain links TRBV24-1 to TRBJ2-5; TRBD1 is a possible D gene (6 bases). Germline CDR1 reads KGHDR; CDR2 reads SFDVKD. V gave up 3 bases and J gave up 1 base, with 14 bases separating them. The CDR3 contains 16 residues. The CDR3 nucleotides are TGTGCCACCAGTGATGGGGGCAGGGCGATCCAAGAGACCCAGTACTTC. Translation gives CATSDGGRAIQETQYF.

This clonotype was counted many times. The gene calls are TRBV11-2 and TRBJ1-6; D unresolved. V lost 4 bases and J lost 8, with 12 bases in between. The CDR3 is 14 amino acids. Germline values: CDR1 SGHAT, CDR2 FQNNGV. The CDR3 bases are TGTGCCAGCAGCTCGACTGTCCCCTATTCACCCCTCCACTTT. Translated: CASSSTVPYSPLHF.

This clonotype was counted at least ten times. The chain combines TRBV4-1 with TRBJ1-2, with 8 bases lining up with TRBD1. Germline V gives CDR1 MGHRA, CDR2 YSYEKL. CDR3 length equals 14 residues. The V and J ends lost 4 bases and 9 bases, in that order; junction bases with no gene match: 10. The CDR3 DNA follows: TGCGCCAGCAGCCGGACAGGGTGGGGAAATAGCTACACCTTC. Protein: CASSRTGWGNSYTF.

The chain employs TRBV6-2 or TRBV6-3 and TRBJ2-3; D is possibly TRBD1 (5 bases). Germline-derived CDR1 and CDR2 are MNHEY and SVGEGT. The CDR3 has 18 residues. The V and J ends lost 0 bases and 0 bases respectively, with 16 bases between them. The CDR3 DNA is TGTGCCAGCAGTTACTCGAAAGTAGCCCCAGGGAGCACAGATACGCAGTATTTT. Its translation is CASSYSKVAPGSTDTQYF.

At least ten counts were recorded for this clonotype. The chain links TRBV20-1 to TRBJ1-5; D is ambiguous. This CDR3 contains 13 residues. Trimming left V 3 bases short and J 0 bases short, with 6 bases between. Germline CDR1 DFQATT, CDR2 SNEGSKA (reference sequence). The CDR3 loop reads CSASAVSNQPQHF. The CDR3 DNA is TGCAGTGCTAGTGCGGTTAGCAATCAGCCCCAGCATTTT.

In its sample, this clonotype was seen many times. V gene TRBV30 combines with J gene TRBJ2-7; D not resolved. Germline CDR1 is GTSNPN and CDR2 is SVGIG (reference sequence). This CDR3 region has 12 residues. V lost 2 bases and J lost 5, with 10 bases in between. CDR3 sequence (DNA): TGTGCCTGGAGTCCGGACGTGCACGAGCAGTACTTC. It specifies CAWSPDVHEQYF.

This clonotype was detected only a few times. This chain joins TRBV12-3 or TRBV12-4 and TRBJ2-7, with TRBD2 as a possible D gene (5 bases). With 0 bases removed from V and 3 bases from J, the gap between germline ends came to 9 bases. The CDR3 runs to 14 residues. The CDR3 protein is CASSLAGAVYEQYF. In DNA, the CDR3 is TGTGCCAGCAGTTTAGCGGGAGCGGTCTACGAGCAGTACTTC.